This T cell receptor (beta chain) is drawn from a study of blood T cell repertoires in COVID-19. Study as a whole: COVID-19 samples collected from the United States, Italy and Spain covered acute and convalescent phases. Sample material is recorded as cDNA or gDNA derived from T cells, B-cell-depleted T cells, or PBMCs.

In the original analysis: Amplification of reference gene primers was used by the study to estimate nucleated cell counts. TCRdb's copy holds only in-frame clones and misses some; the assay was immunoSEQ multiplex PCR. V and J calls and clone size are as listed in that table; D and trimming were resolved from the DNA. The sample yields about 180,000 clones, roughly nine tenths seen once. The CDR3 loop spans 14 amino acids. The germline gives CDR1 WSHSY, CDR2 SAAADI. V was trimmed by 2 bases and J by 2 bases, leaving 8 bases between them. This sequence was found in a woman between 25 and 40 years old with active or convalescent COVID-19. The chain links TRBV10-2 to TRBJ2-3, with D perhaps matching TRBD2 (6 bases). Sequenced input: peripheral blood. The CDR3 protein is CASSEPGVTDTQYF. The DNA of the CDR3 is TGCGCCAGCAGTGAGCCGGGGGTCACAGATACGCAGTATTTT.